This record covers a single T cell receptor (beta chain). What it binds is unknown. A modified ARM-PCR protocol with three rounds of nested PCR amplified TCRbeta. TCRdb called the multiplex PCR reads again in MiXCR, with one record for every CDR3 protein. Of 81,000 or so distinct CDR3 sequences listed, roughly 80% are singletons. This sample's RNA came from whole unsorted tissue. This entry is derived from a study of tumor and adjacent non-tumor tissue in lung cancer. The overall study: The patients, 10 or so men and roughly 5 women, were roughly 31 to 85 with stage I to III disease.

Points from the study as a whole: Compared with tumor, normal lung showed significantly lower TCR diversity. Patients with more diverse tumor TCRs had worse survival.

Trimming left V 8 bases short and J 3 bases short, with 14 bases between. This CDR3 contains 14 residues. The source is a woman aged 45-59 years with non-small cell lung cancer. The rearrangement uses TRBV12-3 or TRBV12-4 and TRBJ2-4; D remains ambiguous. The material sequenced was lung tumor tissue. In DNA, the CDR3 is TGTGCCAGCCACCCGAAAGGCGGCAAAAACATTCAGTACTTC. As protein: CASHPKGGKNIQYF.